Presented here are 10 T cell receptor beta chains from one specimen sequenced in a study of identical twins. Each CDR3 protein gets one entry after TCRdb re-called the 5' RACE reads with MiXCR. The sample contains 1.5 million to 2 million distinct CDR3 sequences, less than 35% of which appear only once. The sample comprised cord blood. Every receptor here comes from a newborn girl in good health.

This clonotype was observed a single time. The conserved closing phenylalanine or tryptophan is absent in this CDR3, likely reflecting a read error. V and J are TRBV3-1 and TRBJ2-3, with D possibly being TRBD2 (6 bases). Germline V gives CDR1 LGHDT, CDR2 YNNKEL (reference sequence). The CDR3 has 13 residues. CDR3 sequence: CAGSQDGGDTQYL. The CDR3 region has the DNA TGTGCCGGCAGCCAAGACGGGGGTGATACGCAGTATTTG.

The CDR3 loop is CASIGPGTDTQYF. The CDR3 nucleotides are TGCGCCAGCATAGGACCTGGCACAGATACGCAGTATTTT. The rearrangement joins TRBV5-1 to TRBJ2-3, with no clear D. CDR3 length equals 13 residues. Germline CDR1 SGHRS, CDR2 YFSETQ. V was trimmed by 6 bases and J by 1 base, leaving 9 bases between them.

The chain is built from TRBV7-3 and TRBJ2-1, with D perhaps TRBD2 (6 bases). The CDR3 contains 13 residues. Deletions cut 8 bases from V and 5 bases from J, with 13 bases between. Germline-derived CDR1 and CDR2 are SGHTA and FQGTGA. CDR3 sequence (DNA): TGTGCCAGCGCCACCGGCGGGAACAATGAGCAGTTCTTC. Its protein is CASATGGNNEQFF.

The chain is built from TRBV19 and TRBJ1-1; 7 positions match TRBD1. The CDR3 contains 17 residues. The V gene's germline CDR1 is LNHDA and CDR2 SQIVND (reference sequence). The junction had 14 bases not matched to a gene; V was cut back by 3 bases and J by 4 bases. The CDR3: CASSIQGGPPVGTEAFF. The CDR3 coding sequence is TGTGCCAGTAGTATTCAGGGGGGGCCCCCCGTGGGCACTGAAGCTTTCTTT.

This chain links TRBV7-6 with TRBJ2-3, with D hard to call. The CDR3 consists of 14 residues. V was trimmed by 5 bases and J by 0 bases, leaving 9 bases between them. Germline assignment: CDR1 SGHVS and CDR2 FNYEAQ. The CDR3 protein is CASSPTHSTDTQYF. Here the CDR3 DNA reads TGTGCCAGCAGCCCTACTCATAGCACAGATACGCAGTATTTT.

The CDR3 region has the DNA TGTGCCAGCAGCTTAGTTCGGACTAGCGGACTCTACGAGCAGTACTTC. It encodes CASSLVRTSGLYEQYF. V and J are TRBV7-8 and TRBJ2-4; 10 bases agree with TRBD2. The DNA end is more similar to TRBJ2-7, so the J call may be wrong. CDR1 and CDR2 (germline): SGHVS, FQNEAQ. The length of the CDR3 is 16 residues.

This clonotype has at least ten counts. This chain connects TRBV7-8 to TRBJ2-7; no definite D call. The V gene's germline CDR1 is SGHVS and CDR2 FQNEAQ. Trimming stripped 2 bases from V and 0 bases from J, with 11 bases between. The CDR3 has 15 amino acids. CDR3 protein: CASSLLRISSYEQYF. CDR3 nucleotide sequence: TGTGCCAGCAGCTTACTCAGAATAAGCTCCTACGAGCAGTACTTC. The whole variable domain, filled in from reference TRBV7-8 and TRBJ2-7, reads GAGVSQSPRYKVAKRGQDVALRCDPISGHVSLFWYQQALGQGPEFLTYFQNEAQLDKSGLPSDRFFAERPEGSVSTLKIQRTQQEDSAVYLCASSLLRISSYEQYFGPGTRLTVT.

Of note for this clonotype: One end of the junction is discordant with germline, which a read error may explain. V usage is TRBV12-3 or TRBV12-4 and J usage is TRBJ1-2, with 7 bases that match TRBD1. The CDR3 is 13 amino acids. The CDR3 sequence: CANSLGGSYGYTF. DNA for the CDR3: TGTGCCAACAGTTTAGGGGGCTCCTATGGCTACACCTTC.

The CDR3 here is CASSFLSIASGVETQYF. As DNA, the CDR3 is TGTGCCAGCAGCTTCTTGTCAATTGCTAGCGGGGTAGAGACCCAGTACTTC. This chain connects TRBV5-6 to TRBJ2-5, with 9 nucleotides matching TRBD2. Germline V lookup: CDR1 SGHDT, CDR2 YYEEEE. This CDR3 has 17 amino acids. V lost 2 bases and J lost 4; bases outside the gene matches: 12.

The chain uses TRBV30 and TRBJ1-6; D unresolved. Between the trimmed V and J ends, which lost 6 bases and 4 bases, there was a span of 10 bases. Per the germline V gene, CDR1 is GTSNPN and CDR2 is SVGIG (reference sequence). The CDR3 length is 13 residues. As DNA, the CDR3 is TGTGCCTGCCGCCAGGAATATAATTCACCCCTCCACTTT. Protein: CACRQEYNSPLHF.